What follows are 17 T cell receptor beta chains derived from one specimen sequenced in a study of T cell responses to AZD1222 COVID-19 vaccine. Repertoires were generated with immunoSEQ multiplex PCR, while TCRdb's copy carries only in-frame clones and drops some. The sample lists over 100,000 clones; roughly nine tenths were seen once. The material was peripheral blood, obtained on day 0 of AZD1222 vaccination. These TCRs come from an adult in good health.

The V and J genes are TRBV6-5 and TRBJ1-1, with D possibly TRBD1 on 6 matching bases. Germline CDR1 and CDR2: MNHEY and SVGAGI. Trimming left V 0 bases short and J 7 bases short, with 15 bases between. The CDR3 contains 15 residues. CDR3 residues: CASSYSLGGHGEAFF. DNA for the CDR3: TGTGCCAGCAGTTACTCGTTAGGGGGTCACGGTGAAGCTTTCTTT.

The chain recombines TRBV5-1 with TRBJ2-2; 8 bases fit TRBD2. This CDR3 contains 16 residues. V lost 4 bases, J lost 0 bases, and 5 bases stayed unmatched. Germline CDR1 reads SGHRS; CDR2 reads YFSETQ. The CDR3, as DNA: TGCGCCAGCAGCCCGACTAGCGCAACGAACACCGGGGAGCTGTTTTTT. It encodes CASSPTSATNTGELFF.

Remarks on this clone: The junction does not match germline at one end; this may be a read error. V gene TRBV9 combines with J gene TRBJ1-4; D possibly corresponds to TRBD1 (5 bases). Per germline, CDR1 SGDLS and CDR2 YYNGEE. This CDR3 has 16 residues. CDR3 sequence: CASSVAGTPTNEKLFF. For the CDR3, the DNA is TGTGCCAGCAGTGTAGCCGGGACCCCAACTAATGAAAAACTGTTTTTT.

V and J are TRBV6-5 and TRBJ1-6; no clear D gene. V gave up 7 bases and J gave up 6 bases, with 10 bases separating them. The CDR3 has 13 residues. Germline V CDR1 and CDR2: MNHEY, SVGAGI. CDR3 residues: CASTSVSNSPLHF. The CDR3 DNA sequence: TGTGCCAGCACCTCCGTTAGTAATTCACCCCTCCACTTT.

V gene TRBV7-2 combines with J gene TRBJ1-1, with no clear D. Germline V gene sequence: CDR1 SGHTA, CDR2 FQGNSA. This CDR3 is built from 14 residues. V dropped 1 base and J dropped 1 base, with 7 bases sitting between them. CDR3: CASSLGASNTEAFF. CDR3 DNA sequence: TGTGCCAGCAGCTTAGGGGCCTCGAACACTGAAGCTTTCTTT.

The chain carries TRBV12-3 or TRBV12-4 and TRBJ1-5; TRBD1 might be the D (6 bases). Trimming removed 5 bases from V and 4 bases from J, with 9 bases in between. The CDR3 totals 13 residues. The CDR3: CASSPTGNQPQHF. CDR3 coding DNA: TGTGCCAGCAGTCCGACAGGTAATCAGCCCCAGCATTTT.

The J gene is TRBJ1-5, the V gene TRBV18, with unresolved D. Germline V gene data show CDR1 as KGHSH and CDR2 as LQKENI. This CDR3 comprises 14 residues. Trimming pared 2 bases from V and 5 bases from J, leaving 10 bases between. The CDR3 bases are TGTGCCAGCTCACCAGGTTATTATTATCAGCCCCAGCATTTT. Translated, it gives CASSPGYYYQPQHF. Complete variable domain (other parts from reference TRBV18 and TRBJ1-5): NAGVMQNPRHLVRRRGQEARLRCSPMKGHSHVYWYRQLPEEGLKFMVYLQKENIIDESGMPKERFSAEFPKEGPSILRIQQVVRGDSAAYFCASSPGYYYQPQHFGDGTRLSIL.

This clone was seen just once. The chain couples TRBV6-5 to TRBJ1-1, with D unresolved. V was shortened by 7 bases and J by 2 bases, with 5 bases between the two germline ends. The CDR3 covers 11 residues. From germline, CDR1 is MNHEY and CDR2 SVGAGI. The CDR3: CASKGNTEAFF. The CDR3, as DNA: TGTGCCAGCAAGGGTAACACTGAAGCTTTCTTT.

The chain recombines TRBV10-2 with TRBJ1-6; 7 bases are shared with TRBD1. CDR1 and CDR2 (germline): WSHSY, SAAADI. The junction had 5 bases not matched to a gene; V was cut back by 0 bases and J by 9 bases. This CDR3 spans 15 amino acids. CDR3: CASSESQGTVSPLHF. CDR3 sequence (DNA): TGCGCCAGCAGTGAGTCACAGGGGACGGTTTCACCCCTCCACTTT.

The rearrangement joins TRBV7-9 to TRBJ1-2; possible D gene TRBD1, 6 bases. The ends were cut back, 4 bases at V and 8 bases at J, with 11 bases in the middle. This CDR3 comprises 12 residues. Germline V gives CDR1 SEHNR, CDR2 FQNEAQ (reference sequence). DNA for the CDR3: TGTGCCAGCAGCTCGCAGGGGCGAGGCTACACCTTC. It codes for CASSSQGRGYTF.

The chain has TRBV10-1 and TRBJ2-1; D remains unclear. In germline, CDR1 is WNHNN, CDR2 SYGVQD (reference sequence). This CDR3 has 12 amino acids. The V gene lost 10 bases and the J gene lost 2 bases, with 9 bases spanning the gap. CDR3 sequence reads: CATADTYNEQFF. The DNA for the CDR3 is TGCGCCACCGCCGACACCTACAATGAGCAGTTCTTC.

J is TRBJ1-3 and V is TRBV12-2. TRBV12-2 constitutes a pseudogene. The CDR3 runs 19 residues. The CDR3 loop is CASRSPGPRAPLSGNTIYF. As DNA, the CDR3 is TGTGCAAGTCGCTCCCCCGGCCCGAGGGCCCCACTCTCTGGAAACACCATATATTTT.

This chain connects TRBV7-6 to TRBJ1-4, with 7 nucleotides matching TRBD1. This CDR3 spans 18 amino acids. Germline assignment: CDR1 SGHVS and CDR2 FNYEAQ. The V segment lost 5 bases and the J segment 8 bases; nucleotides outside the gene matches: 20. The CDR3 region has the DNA TGTGCCAGCAGCCCTAGCCCCGGACAGGCCTATCTGCGGGAAAAACTGTTTTTT. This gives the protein CASSPSPGQAYLREKLFF.

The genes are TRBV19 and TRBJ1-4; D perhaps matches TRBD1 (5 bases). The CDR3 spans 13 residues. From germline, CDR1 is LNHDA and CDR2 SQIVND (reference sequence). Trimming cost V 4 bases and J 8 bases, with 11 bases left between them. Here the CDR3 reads CASSSAAGEKLFF. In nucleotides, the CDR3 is TGTGCCAGTAGTAGCGCGGCAGGGGAAAAACTGTTTTTT.

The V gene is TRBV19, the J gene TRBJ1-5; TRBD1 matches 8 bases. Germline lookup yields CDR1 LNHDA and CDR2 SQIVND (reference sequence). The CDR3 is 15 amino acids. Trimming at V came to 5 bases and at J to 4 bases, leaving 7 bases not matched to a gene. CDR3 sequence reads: CASSEIQGVNQPQHF. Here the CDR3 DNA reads TGTGCCAGTAGTGAGATACAGGGGGTGAATCAGCCCCAGCATTTT.

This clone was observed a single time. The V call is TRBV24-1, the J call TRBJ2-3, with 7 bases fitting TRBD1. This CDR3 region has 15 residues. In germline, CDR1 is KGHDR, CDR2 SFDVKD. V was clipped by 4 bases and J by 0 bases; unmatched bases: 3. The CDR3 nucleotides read TGTGCCACCAGTGACCGGGGACAGAGCACAGATACGCAGTATTTT. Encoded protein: CATSDRGQSTDTQYF.

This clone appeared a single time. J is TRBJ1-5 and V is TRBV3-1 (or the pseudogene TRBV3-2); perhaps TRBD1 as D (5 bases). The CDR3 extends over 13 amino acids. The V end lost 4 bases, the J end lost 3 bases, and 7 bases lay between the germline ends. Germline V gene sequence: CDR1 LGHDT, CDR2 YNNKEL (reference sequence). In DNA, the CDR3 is TGTGCCAGCAGCCGGGGGAACAATCAGCCCCAGCATTTT. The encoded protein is CASSRGNNQPQHF.